A single sample is the source of the 7 T cell receptor beta chains below, sequenced in a study of cytomegalovirus exposure and HLA in healthy donors. A multiplex PCR was run with 60 Vbeta primers and 13 Jbeta primers. Profiling relied on immunoSEQ multiplex PCR, and the TCRdb table lists in-frame clones only, not all of them. Its table records 80,000 to 100,000 clones. The sample was PBMCs. These receptors were taken from a man in his fifties or sixties in good health and CMV-seronegative.

The chain couples TRBV4-3 to TRBJ2-3; unclear D gene. This CDR3 spans 17 amino acids. Trimming pared 4 bases from V and 4 bases from J, leaving 21 bases between. Germline V CDR1 and CDR2: LGHNA, YSLEER. The CDR3 bases are TGCGCCAGCAGCCTCCTTGGCACGAGACTCCGAGCAGATACGCAGTATTTT. It codes for CASSLLGTRLRADTQYF.

This chain uses TRBV10-1 with TRBJ2-7; TRBD1 is a possible D gene (6 bases). The ends were cut back, 5 bases at V and 2 bases at J, with 13 bases in the middle. CDR1 WNHNN and CDR2 SYGVQD come from the germline V gene (reference sequence). The CDR3 is made up of 14 amino acids. The CDR3 here is CASSSGQRPYEQYF. CDR3 in DNA: TGCGCCAGCAGTAGTGGACAGAGGCCCTACGAGCAGTACTTC.

This chain joins TRBV7-2 and TRBJ2-5; D is possibly TRBD2 (5 bases). V lost 4 bases and J lost 0, with 18 bases in between. CDR1 SGHTA and CDR2 FQGNSA come from the germline V gene. CDR3 size: 17 residues. As DNA, the CDR3 is TGTGCCAGCAGCTCACCCCTCCCTAGCACGTACCAAGAGACCCAGTACTTC. It encodes CASSSPLPSTYQETQYF.

The chain is built from TRBV28 and TRBJ2-7; D might be TRBD1 (7 bases). CDR1 MDHEN and CDR2 SYDVKM come from the germline V gene. The V end was cut by 5 bases, the J end by 5 bases, with 22 bases between. The length of the CDR3 is 16 residues. The CDR3, as DNA: TGTGCCAGCAGTCTGACAGGGCTGGGGGAGGCCGACGAGCAGTACTTC. Residues: CASSLTGLGEADEQYF.

The chain recombines TRBV4-3 with TRBJ1-5; 7 bases agree with TRBD1. The V gene end was trimmed by 4 bases and the J gene end by 0 bases; junction bases not matched to a gene: 18. There are 20 residues in the CDR3. CDR1 and CDR2 (germline): LGHNA, YSLEER. The CDR3 nucleotides read TGCGCCAGCAGCCTTCGATGGATCCGCGGGACAGAAAATAGCAATCAGCCCCAGCATTTT. Protein: CASSLRWIRGTENSNQPQHF.

The J gene is TRBJ2-1, the V gene TRBV29-1, with D possibly TRBD2 on 6 matching bases. Deletions cut 4 bases from V and 4 bases from J, with 14 bases between. This CDR3 region has 14 residues. Germline CDR1 and CDR2: SQVTM and ANQGSEA. This CDR3 reads CSVASGTGYNEQFF. The CDR3 region has the DNA TGCAGCGTTGCTAGTGGGACTGGATACAATGAGCAGTTCTTC.

CDR3 coding DNA: TGTGCCAGGGGACAGTATAATTCACCCCTCCACTTT. Translation: CARGQYNSPLHF. V and J are TRBV6-6 and TRBJ1-6; 7 bases map to TRBD1. Unmatched junction bases numbered 0, after V lost 9 bases and J lost 4 bases. The CDR3 consists of 12 residues. Germline loops: CDR1 MNHNY, CDR2 SVGAGI (reference sequence).